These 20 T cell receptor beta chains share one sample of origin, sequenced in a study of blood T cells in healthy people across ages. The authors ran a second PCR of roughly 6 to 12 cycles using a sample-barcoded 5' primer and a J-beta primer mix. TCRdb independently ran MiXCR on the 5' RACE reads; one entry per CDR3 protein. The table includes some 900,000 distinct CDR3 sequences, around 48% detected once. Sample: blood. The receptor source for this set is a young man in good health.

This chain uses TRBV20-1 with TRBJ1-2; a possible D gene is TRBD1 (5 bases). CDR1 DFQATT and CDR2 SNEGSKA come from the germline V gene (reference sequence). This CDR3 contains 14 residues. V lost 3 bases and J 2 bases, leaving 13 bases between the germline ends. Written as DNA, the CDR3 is TGCAGTGCTAGGATCAGGGACTCCAACTATGGCTACACCTTC. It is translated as CSARIRDSNYGYTF.

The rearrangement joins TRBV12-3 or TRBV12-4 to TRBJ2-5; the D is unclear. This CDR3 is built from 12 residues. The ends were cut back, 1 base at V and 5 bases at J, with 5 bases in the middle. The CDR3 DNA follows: TGTGCCAGCAGTTTAGAACCGGAGACCCAGTACTTC. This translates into CASSLEPETQYF.

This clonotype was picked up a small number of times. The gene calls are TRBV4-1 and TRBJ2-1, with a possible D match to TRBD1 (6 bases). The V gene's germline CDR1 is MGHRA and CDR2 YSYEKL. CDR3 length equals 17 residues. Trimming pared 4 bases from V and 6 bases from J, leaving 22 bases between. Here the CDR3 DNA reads TGCGCCAGCAGCCGCCTCCCGGACAGCGCGGGCGTCAATGAGCAGTTCTTC. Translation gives CASSRLPDSAGVNEQFF.

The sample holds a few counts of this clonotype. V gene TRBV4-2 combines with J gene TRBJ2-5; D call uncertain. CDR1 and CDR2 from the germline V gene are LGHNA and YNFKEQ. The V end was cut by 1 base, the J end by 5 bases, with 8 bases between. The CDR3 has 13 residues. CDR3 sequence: CASSQAAGETQYF. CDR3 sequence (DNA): TGTGCCAGCAGCCAAGCGGCTGGTGAGACCCAGTACTTC.

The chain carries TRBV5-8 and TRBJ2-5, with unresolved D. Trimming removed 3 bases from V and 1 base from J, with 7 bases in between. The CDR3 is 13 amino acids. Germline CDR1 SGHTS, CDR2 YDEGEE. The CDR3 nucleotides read TGTGCCAGCAGCTGGGTGATCCAAGAGACCCAGTACTTC. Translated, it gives CASSWVIQETQYF.

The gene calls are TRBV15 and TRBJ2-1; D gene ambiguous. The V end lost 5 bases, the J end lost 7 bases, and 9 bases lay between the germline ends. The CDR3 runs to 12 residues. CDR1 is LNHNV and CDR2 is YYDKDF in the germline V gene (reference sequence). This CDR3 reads CATSPFGNEQFF. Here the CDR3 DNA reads TGTGCCACCAGCCCATTTGGGAATGAGCAGTTCTTC. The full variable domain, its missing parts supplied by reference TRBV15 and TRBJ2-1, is DAMVIQNPRYQVTQFGKPVTLSCSQTLNHNVMYWYQQKSSQAPKLLFHYYDKDFNNEADTPDNFQSRRPNTSFCFLDIRSPGLGDTAMYLCATSPFGNEQFFGPGTRLTVL.

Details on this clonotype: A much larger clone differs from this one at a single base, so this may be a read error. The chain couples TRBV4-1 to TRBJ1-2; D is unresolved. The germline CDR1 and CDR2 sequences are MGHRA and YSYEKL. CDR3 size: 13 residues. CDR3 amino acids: CASSQDRSYGHTF. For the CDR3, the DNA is TGCGCCAGCAGCCAAGATCGCAGCTATGGCCACACCTTC.

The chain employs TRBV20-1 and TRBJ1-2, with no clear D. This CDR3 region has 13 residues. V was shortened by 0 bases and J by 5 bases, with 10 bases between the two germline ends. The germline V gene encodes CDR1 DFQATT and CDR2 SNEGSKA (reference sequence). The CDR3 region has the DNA TGCAGTGCTAGAGATCTGGCAGCATATGGCTACACCTTC. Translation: CSARDLAAYGYTF.

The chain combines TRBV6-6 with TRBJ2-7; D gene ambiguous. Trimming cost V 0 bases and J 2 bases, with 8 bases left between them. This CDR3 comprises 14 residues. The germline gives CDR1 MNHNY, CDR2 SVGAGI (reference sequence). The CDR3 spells CASSYSTLPYEQYF. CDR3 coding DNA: TGTGCCAGCAGTTACTCAACTCTACCCTACGAGCAGTACTTC.

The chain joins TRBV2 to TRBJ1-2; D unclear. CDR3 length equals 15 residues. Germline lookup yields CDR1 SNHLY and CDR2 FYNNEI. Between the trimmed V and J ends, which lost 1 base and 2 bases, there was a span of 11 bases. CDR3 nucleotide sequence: TGTGCCAGCAGTGAAGGGCCAGCACCGAACTATGGCTACACCTTC. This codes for CASSEGPAPNYGYTF. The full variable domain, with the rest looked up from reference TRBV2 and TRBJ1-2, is EPEVTQTPSHQVTQMGQEVILRCVPISNHLYFYWYRQILGQKVEFLVSFYNNEISEKSEIFDDQFSVERPDGSNFTLKIRSTKLEDSAMYFCASSEGPAPNYGYTFGSGTRLTVV.

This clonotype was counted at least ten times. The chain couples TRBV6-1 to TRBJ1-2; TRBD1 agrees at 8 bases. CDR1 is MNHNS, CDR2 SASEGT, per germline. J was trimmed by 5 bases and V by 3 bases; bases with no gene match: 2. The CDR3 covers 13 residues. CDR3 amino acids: CASSDRQGYGYTF. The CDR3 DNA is TGTGCCAGCAGTGATCGACAGGGGTATGGCTACACCTTC.

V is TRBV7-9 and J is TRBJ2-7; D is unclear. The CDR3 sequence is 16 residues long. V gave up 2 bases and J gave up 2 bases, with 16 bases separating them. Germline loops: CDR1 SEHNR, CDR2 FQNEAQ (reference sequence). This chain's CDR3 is CASSLSEAGATYEQYF. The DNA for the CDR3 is TGTGCCAGCAGCTTAAGTGAAGCAGGCGCTACCTACGAGCAGTACTTC.

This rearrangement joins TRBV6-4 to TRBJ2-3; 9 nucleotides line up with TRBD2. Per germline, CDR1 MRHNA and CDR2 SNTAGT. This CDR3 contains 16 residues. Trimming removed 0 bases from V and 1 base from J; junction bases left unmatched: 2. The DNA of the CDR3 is TGTGCCAGCAGTGACTCTAGCGGGGGAGGCACAGATACGCAGTATTTT. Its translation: CASSDSSGGGTDTQYF.

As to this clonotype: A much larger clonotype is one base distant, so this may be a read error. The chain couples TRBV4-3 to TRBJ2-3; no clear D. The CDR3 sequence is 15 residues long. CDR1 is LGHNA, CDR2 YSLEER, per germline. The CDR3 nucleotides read TGCGCCAGCAGCCAAGGTTACTTACCCACAGATATGCAGTATTTT. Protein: CASSQGYLPTDMQYF.

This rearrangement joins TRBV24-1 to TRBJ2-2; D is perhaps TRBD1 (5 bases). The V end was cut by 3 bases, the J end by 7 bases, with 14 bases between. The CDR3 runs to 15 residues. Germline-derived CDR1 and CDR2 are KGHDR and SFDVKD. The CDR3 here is CATSDGARGYGELFF. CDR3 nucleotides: TGTGCCACCAGTGATGGGGCTAGGGGTTACGGGGAGCTGTTTTTT.

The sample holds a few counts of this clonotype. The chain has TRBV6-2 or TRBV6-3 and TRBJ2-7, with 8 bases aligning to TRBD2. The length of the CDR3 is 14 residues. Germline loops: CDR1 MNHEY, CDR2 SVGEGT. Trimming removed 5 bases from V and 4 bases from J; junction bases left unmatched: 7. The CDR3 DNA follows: TGTGCCAGCAGTCTCACTAGCGGTCCATACGAGCAGTACTTC. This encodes CASSLTSGPYEQYF.

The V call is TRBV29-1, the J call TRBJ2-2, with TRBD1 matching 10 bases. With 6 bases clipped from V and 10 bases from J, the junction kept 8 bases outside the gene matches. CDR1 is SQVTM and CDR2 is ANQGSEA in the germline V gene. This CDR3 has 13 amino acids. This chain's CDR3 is CSVGQGYSLELFF. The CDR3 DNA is TGCAGCGTGGGACAGGGGTATTCGTTGGAGCTGTTTTTT.

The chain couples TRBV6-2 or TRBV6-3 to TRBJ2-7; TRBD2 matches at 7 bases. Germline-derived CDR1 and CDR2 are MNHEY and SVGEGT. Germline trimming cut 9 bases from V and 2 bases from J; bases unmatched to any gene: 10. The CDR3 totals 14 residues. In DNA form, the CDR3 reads TGTGCCAGTAGCACGACTAGCAGGGCCTACGAGCAGTACTTC. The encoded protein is CASSTTSRAYEQYF.

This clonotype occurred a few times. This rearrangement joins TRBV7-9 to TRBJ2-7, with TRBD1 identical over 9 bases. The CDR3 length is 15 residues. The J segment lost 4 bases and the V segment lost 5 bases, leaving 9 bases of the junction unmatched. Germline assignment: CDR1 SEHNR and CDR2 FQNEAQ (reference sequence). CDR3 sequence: CASSEPGQGLYEQYF. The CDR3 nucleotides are TGTGCCAGCAGCGAACCGGGACAGGGTTTGTACGAGCAGTACTTC. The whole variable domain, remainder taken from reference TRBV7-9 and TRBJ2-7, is DTGVSQNPRHKITKRGQNVTFRCDPISEHNRLYWYRQTLGQGPEFLTYFQNEAQLEKSRLLSDRFSAERPKGSFSTLEIQRTEQGDSAMYLCASSEPGQGLYEQYFGPGTRLTVT.

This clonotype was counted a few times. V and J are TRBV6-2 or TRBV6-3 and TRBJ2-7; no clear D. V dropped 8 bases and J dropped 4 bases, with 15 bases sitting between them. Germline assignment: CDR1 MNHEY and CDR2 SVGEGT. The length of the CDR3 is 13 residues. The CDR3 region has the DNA TGTGCCAGCTCTACTACACCTTATTACGAGCAGTACTTC. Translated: CASSTTPYYEQYF.